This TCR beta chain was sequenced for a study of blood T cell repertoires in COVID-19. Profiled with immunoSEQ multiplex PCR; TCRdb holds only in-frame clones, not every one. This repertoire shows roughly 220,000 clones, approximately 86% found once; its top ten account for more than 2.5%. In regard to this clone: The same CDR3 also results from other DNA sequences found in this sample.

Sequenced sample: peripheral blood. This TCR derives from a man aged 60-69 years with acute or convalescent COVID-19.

The CDR3 loop is CASSQVRGTGELFF. For the CDR3, the DNA is TGCGCCAGCAGCCAAGTCAGGGGCACCGGGGAGCTGTTTTTT. This chain links TRBV4-3 with TRBJ2-2; D may be TRBD1 (6 bases). The V gene lost 1 base and the J gene lost 4 bases, with 7 bases spanning the gap. This CDR3 spans 14 amino acids. Germline CDR1 reads LGHNA; CDR2 reads YSLEER.